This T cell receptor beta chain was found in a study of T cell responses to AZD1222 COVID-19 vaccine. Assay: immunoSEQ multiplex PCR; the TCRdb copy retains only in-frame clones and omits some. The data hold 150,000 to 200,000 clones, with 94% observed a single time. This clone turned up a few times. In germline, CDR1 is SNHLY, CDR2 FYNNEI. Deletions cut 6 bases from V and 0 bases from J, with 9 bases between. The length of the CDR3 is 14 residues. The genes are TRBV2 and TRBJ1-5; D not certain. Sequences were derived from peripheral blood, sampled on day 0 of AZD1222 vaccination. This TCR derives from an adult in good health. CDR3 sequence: CASRNDGSNQPQHF. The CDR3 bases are TGTGCCAGCAGGAACGACGGTAGCAATCAGCCCCAGCATTTT.